These T cell receptor beta chains were read from a single sample in a study of patients and donors after allogeneic stem cell transplantation. A single record per CDR3 protein comes from TCRdb applying MiXCR to the RT-PCR reads. The sample yields 900,000 to 1,000,000 distinct CDR3 sequences, approximately 18% seen once. The sequencing input was blood, either unsorted or a sorted T cell fraction (not recorded which). Receptors originate from a human donor who was either an allogeneic HSCT recipient or a stem cell or donor lymphocyte infusion donor (not recorded which). It is not recorded whose cells these are; they may come from a transplant donor. Both conserved end residues are part of each CDR3.

v_call: TRBV9
cdr3_aa: CASSPRLLQETQYF

v_call: TRBV20-1
cdr3_aa: CSARDSGGTPGDGYTF

v_call: TRBV6-5
cdr3_aa: CASSYSTGGRELFF

v_call: TRBV5-1
cdr3_aa: CASSLAGTGGAFF

v_call: TRBV29-1
cdr3_aa: CSVVSGSSYNEQFF

v_call: TRBV6-2/TRBV6-3
cdr3_aa: CASSYGTEINEKLFF

v_call: TRBV5-1
cdr3_aa: CASSEGASGEKLFF

v_call: TRBV7-6
cdr3_aa: CASSFSSSEQFF

v_call: TRBV9
cdr3_aa: CASSSRTSGRSQETQYF

v_call: TRBV19
cdr3_aa: CASSIGQGLGASIDTQYF

v_call: TRBV7-8
cdr3_aa: CASSPERTQYF

v_call: TRBV7-9
cdr3_aa: CASSLETLNQPQHF

v_call: TRBV20-1
cdr3_aa: CSARDPGGGPTHAYEQYF

v_call: TRBV29-1
cdr3_aa: CSVGLWSTGGTDTQYF

v_call: TRBV29-1
cdr3_aa: CSPGPRGSSYNEQFF

v_call: TRBV9
cdr3_aa: CASSFRDEGYGYTF

v_call: TRBV6-2/TRBV6-3
cdr3_aa: CASSYSSFRDTEAFF

v_call: TRBV5-5
cdr3_aa: CASSLFQLGTYEQYF

v_call: TRBV4-1
cdr3_aa: CASSQTGPGLAGAHQFF

v_call: TRBV12-3/TRBV12-4
cdr3_aa: CASSPGRGFIYGYTF

v_call: TRBV5-1
cdr3_aa: CASSSDGYGYTF

v_call: TRBV29-1
cdr3_aa: CSVDNRVGTDTQYF

v_call: TRBV7-3
cdr3_aa: CASSLNAGVQETQYF

v_call: TRBV28
cdr3_aa: CASRSPGLENTIYF

v_call: TRBV24-1
cdr3_aa: CATSDRGTEQYF

v_call: TRBV25-1
cdr3_aa: CASSELGNEQYF

v_call: TRBV27
cdr3_aa: CASSFEGGALNTEAFF

v_call: TRBV7-8
cdr3_aa: CASSLTRGRRDEQFF

v_call: TRBV27
cdr3_aa: CASSGDRAFGYTF

v_call: TRBV25-1
cdr3_aa: CASSENGPYEQYF

v_call: TRBV20-1
cdr3_aa: CSVDTDRGKNIQYF

v_call: TRBV20-1
cdr3_aa: CSARIFVGYGYTF

v_call: TRBV12-1
cdr3_aa: CASRLAGVRNEQFF

v_call: TRBV7-9
cdr3_aa: CASSLTGGGSESEQYF

v_call: TRBV27
cdr3_aa: CASSLVLEYNEQFF

v_call: TRBV9
cdr3_aa: CASSVAGLAEFYNEQFF

v_call: TRBV12-3/TRBV12-4
cdr3_aa: CASSLAAGSGNTIYF

v_call: TRBV3-1
cdr3_aa: CASSQATGGVKANEKLFF

v_call: TRBV7-3
cdr3_aa: CASSLTGGKNEQFF

v_call: TRBV12-3/TRBV12-4
cdr3_aa: CASSEDRNYGYTF

v_call: TRBV7-9
cdr3_aa: CASSFGTGGAETQYF